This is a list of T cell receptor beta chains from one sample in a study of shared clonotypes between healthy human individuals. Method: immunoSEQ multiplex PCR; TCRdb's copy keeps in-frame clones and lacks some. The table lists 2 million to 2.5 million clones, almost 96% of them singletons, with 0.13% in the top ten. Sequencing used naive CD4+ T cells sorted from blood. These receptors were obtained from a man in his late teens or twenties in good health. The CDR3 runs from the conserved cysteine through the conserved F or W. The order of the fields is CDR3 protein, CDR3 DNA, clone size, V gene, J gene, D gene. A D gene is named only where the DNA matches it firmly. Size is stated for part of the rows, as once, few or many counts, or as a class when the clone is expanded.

CASSVNPETYEQYF,TGTGCCAGCAGCGTGAATCCCGAAACCTACGAGCAGTACTTC,.,TRBV5-4,TRBJ2-7,.
CASRPGVVEVYEQYF,TGTGCCAGCAGGCCAGGGGTGGTAGAAGTCTACGAGCAGTACTTC,.,TRBV2,TRBJ2-7,.
CASSYSISDGAPLHF,TGTGCCAGCAGTTACTCGATTTCAGACGGGGCACCCCTCCACTTT,.,TRBV6-5,TRBJ1-6,.
CASRMAGQETQYF,TGTGCCAGCAGGATGGCGGGTCAAGAGACCCAGTACTTC,.,TRBV4-2,TRBJ2-5,.
CASSAETSGFKYF,TGTGCCAGCAGCGCTGAGACTAGCGGTTTCAAGTACTTC,.,TRBV7-2,TRBJ2-7,TRBD2
CASSYSGISYNSPLHF,TGTGCCAGCAGTTACTCCGGAATTTCCTATAATTCACCCCTCCACTTT,.,TRBV6-5,TRBJ1-6,.
CARSSQGNQPQHF,TGTGCCAGAAGCTCACAGGGTAATCAGCCCCAGCATTTT,.,TRBV7-5,TRBJ1-5,.
CASSPTPGHHYEQYF,TGTGCCAGCAGTCCGACACCGGGACACCACTACGAGCAGTACTTC,.,TRBV6-5,TRBJ2-7,.
CASSWDPTPNTEAFF,TGTGCCAGCAGCTGGGACCCGACACCTAACACTGAAGCTTTCTTT,.,TRBV13,TRBJ1-1,.
CASSPPKGNEQFF,TGTGCCAGCAGCCCACCCAAGGGCAATGAGCAGTTCTTC,once,TRBV7-6,TRBJ2-1,.
CASSLDGAGRGTYTF,TGTGCCAGCAGCTTAGATGGGGCAGGAAGGGGGACCTACACCTTC,.,TRBV11-2,TRBJ1-2,.
CASSSQGQGAYNEQFF,TGTGCCAGCAGCTCCCAAGGACAGGGGGCCTACAATGAGCAGTTCTTC,.,TRBV11-2,TRBJ2-1,TRBD1
CASNSGQVITYEQYF,TGTGCCAGCAATAGCGGACAGGTCATAACCTACGAGCAGTACTTC,.,TRBV6-1,TRBJ2-7,.
CASSPGAGGLAGELFF,TGTGCCAGCAGCCCGGGAGCGGGAGGCTTGGCCGGGGAGCTGTTTTTT,.,TRBV9,TRBJ2-2,TRBD2
CASSPGGVGSNQPQHF,TGTGCCAGCAGTCCCGGGGGCGTCGGGAGCAATCAGCCCCAGCATTTT,.,TRBV28,TRBJ1-5,.
CAWRRGGLSYEQYF,TGTGCCTGGCGGCGGGGGGGATTAAGCTACGAGCAGTACTTC,.,TRBV30,TRBJ2-7,TRBD2
CASSPRSDQPQHF,TGTGCCAGTAGTCCCCGAAGTGATCAGCCCCAGCATTTT,.,TRBV19,TRBJ1-5,.
CASSLQTSGAYEQYF,TGTGCCAGCAGCTTACAAACTAGCGGGGCCTACGAGCAGTACTTC,.,TRBV7-9,TRBJ2-7,TRBD2
CASSSAGRAGTEAFF,TGTGCCAGCAGCTCGGCGGGCAGGGCGGGCACTGAAGCTTTCTTT,once,TRBV7-9,TRBJ1-1,.
CASRTSLADTGELFF,TGCGCCAGCAGGACTAGCCTCGCCGACACCGGGGAGCTGTTTTTT,.,TRBV5-1,TRBJ2-2,TRBD2
CASSGEGGNSPLHF,TGCGCCAGCAGCGGGGAGGGGGGGAATTCACCCCTCCACTTT,.,TRBV5-1,TRBJ1-6,.
CASSLWQGETQYF,TGTGCCAGCAGCTTGTGGCAGGGAGAGACCCAGTACTTC,.,TRBV5-4,TRBJ2-5,.
CASSLEVFRNTEAFF,TGCGCCAGCAGCTTGGAGGTGTTTAGGAACACTGAAGCTTTCTTT,.,TRBV5-1,TRBJ1-1,.
CSVVGQQTGELFF,TGCAGCGTTGTTGGGCAGCAAACCGGGGAGCTGTTTTTT,.,TRBV29-1,TRBJ2-2,.
CASSAQASNYGYTF,TGTGCCAGCAGTGCTCAGGCGTCTAACTATGGCTACACCTTC,few,TRBV2,TRBJ1-2,.
CASSLRAGSETQYF,TGTGCCAGCAGCCTGCGGGCCGGTAGTGAGACCCAGTACTTC,.,TRBV5-4,TRBJ2-5,.
CASSSGGYGYTF,TGTGCCAGCAGTAGCGGGGGCTATGGCTACACCTTC,.,TRBV7-9,TRBJ1-2,.
CTSSHLLAGASVSYEQYF,TGCACCAGCAGCCACTTACTAGCGGGAGCCTCCGTATCCTACGAGCAGTACTTC,.,TRBV1,TRBJ2-7,.
CASTTTLNTEAFF,TGTGCCAGTACCACCACACTGAACACTGAAGCTTTCTTT,.,TRBV19,TRBJ1-1,.
CASSRTSGVPSYEQYF,TGTGCCAGCAGCCGGACTAGCGGGGTCCCCTCCTACGAGCAGTACTTC,.,TRBV7-2,TRBJ2-7,TRBD2
CSVEGAGEYEQYF,TGCAGCGTTGAAGGTGCAGGGGAGTACGAGCAGTACTTC,.,TRBV29-1,TRBJ2-7,.
CASGLFSGAGNYEQYF,TGTGCTAGTGGTTTGTTTTCTGGAGCGGGAAACTACGAGCAGTACTTC,.,TRBV12-5,TRBJ2-7,TRBD2
CAISGDTLSTEQYF,TGTGCCATCAGTGGGGACACCCTATCTACCGAGCAGTACTTC,.,TRBV10-3,TRBJ2-7,.
CASSLEGLVLGRTEAFF,TGCGCCAGCAGCTTGGAAGGTCTGGTATTGGGGCGCACTGAAGCTTTCTTT,once,TRBV5-1,TRBJ1-1,.
CASSELGTGKAFF,TGCGCCAGCAGTGAGCTTGGGACAGGGAAAGCTTTCTTT,.,TRBV10-2,TRBJ1-1,TRBD1
CALGDGGSQPQHF,TGCGCCCTTGGGGACGGAGGTTCTCAGCCCCAGCATTTT,few,TRBV10-2,TRBJ1-5,.